These T cell receptor beta chains were read from a single sample in a study of T cell changes during pregnancy in multiple sclerosis. The method was immunoSEQ multiplex PCR; TCRdb's version includes in-frame clones alone and lacks a portion of them. The sample holds approximately 30,000 clones, about nine tenths seen once. The sequencing used CD4+ T cells from peripheral blood mononuclear cells, collected in the first trimester of pregnancy. The receptors were gathered from a female donor in good health, enrolled as a control in a pregnancy study. Each CDR3 is given with its conserved first and last residue. D genes are given only for firm matches. A clone size is listed for some rows: how often the clone was seen (once, few, many), or a class if it is expanded.

size | J | V | D | DNA | CDR3
. | TRBJ2-6 | TRBV18 | . | TGTGCCAGCTCACTGAATGACGGGGTCCTGACTTTC | CASSLNDGVLTF
. | TRBJ2-6 | TRBV4-1 | TRBD1 | TGCGCCAGCAGCCCGGGACAGGGCCCCTCTGGGGCCAACGTCCTGACTTTC | CASSPGQGPSGANVLTF
. | TRBJ2-3 | TRBV7-3 | TRBD2 | TGTGCCAGCAGCCTGGGAAGCGGGGGGTTTGTCGGTACGCAGTATTTT | CASSLGSGGFVGTQYF
. | TRBJ2-1 | TRBV21-1 | . | TGTGCCAGCAGCAAAAGACGGTCGGCGGGAGGTAGGGCTGAGCAGTTCTTC | CASSKRRSAGGRAEQFF
. | TRBJ1-4 | TRBV28 | TRBD1 | TGTGCCAGCAGTCGTGTTACCGGGACAGGGGTTGGGGCAACTAATGAAAAACTGTTTTTT | CASSRVTGTGVGATNEKLFF
. | TRBJ2-7 | TRBV5-1 | TRBD1 | TGCGCCAGCAGAATCGTGAAGGGGGCAGGGGCCTATCTGGGCGAGCAGTACTTC | CASRIVKGAGAYLGEQYF
once | TRBJ2-1 | TRBV7-3 | TRBD1 | TGTGCCAGCAGCCTCTGGACAGGAGTTTACAATGAGCAGTTCTTC | CASSLWTGVYNEQFF
. | TRBJ1-2 | TRBV30 | . | TGTGCCTGGGACTTCAACTATGGCTACACCTTC | CAWDFNYGYTF
. | TRBJ1-1 | TRBV6-5 | TRBD1 | TGTGCCAGCAGTGGGAGACAGGGGAACACTGAAGCTTTCTTT | CASSGRQGNTEAFF
. | TRBJ1-4 | TRBV19 | TRBD1 | TGTGCCAGTAATGCTTTGCAGGGGGCGGAAAAACTGTTTTTT | CASNALQGAEKLFF
. | TRBJ2-7 | TRBV10-3 | . | TGTGCCATCAGTAGGGGCAGAGACTACGAGCAGTACTTC | CAISRGRDYEQYF
. | TRBJ2-7 | TRBV27 | . | TGTGCCAGCAGTTTTGGGACATTCTCCTCTAACTACGAGCAGTACTTC | CASSFGTFSSNYEQYF
. | TRBJ1-1 | TRBV25-1 | . | TGTGCCAGCAGTGTCGGCCCGGGCACTGAAGCTTTCTTT | CASSVGPGTEAFF
. | TRBJ2-7 | TRBV4-3 | TRBD2 | TGCGCCAGCAGCCAAGAGTGGGCGACTAGCGGGAGGGCCTACGAGCAGTACTTC | CASSQEWATSGRAYEQYF
. | TRBJ2-6 | TRBV9 | . | TGTGCCAGCAGGGGCGCATCTGGGGCCAACGTCCTGACTTTC | CASRGASGANVLTF
. | TRBJ2-2 | TRBV30 | . | TGTGCCTGGAGTGTACACCGAACCGGGGAGCTGTTTTTT | CAWSVHRTGELFF
. | TRBJ2-1 | TRBV10-1 | TRBD1 | TGCGCCAGCAGCTACGGGACAGGGAGAGACAATGAGCAGTTCTTC | CASSYGTGRDNEQFF
. | TRBJ1-2 | TRBV2 | TRBD1 | TGTGCCAGCGGAGGGACAGGGGGCGATGGCTACACCTTC | CASGGTGGDGYTF
. | TRBJ2-2 | TRBV7-2 | . | TGTGCCAGCAGCATCCGGGACATACTATACACCGGGGAGCTGTTTTTT | CASSIRDILYTGELFF
. | TRBJ2-1 | TRBV29-1 | . | TGCAGCGTTGGGCGACAGTTCAATGAGCAGTTCTTC | CSVGRQFNEQFF
. | TRBJ2-1 | TRBV5-4 | TRBD2 | TGTGCCAGCAGCTTGGATAGCGGGGGTTTCAATGAGCAGTTCTTC | CASSLDSGGFNEQFF
. | TRBJ1-2 | TRBV5-5 | . | TGTGCCAGCAGCCAGACCGATATGCAGGGGTATGGCTACACCTTC | CASSQTDMQGYGYTF
once | TRBJ2-1 | TRBV4-3 | TRBD2 | TGCGCCAGCAGCCAAGGGGGCCTGGCGGGAGGCTGGGATAATGAGCAGTTCTTC | CASSQGGLAGGWDNEQFF
. | TRBJ1-2 | TRBV23-1 | . | TGCGCGGGGGGACCACACTATGGCTACACCTTC | CAGGPHYGYTF
. | TRBJ2-3 | TRBV19 | . | TGTGCCAGTAGTATTAGGGGGAGGGTCGATACGCAGTATTTT | CASSIRGRVDTQYF
. | TRBJ1-1 | TRBV19 | . | TGTGCCAGTAGTAGACCAGCGGGGCAGAACACTGAAGCTTTCTTT | CASSRPAGQNTEAFF
. | TRBJ1-1 | TRBV29-1 | TRBD1 | TGCAGCGTTGTAGGGCAGGGGGTACGGATCACTGAAGCTTTCTTT | CSVVGQGVRITEAFF